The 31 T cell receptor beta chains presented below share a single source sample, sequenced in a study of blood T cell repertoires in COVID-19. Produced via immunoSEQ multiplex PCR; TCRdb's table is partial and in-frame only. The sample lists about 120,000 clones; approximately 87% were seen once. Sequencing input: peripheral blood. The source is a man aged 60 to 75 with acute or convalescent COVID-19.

The CDR3 nucleotides read TGTGCCAGCAGTAAGCCGGGCTACGAGCAGTACTTC. This gives the protein CASSKPGYEQYF. The chain uses TRBV28 and TRBJ2-7; D unresolved. V lost 5 bases, J lost 3 bases, and 8 bases lay in between. Germline-derived CDR1 and CDR2 are MDHEN and SYDVKM. This CDR3 spans 12 amino acids.

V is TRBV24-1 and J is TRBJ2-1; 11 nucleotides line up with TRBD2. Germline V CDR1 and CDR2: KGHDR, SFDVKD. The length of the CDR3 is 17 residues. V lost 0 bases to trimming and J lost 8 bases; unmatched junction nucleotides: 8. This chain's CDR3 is CATSDLRSGRARHEQFF. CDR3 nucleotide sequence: TGTGCCACCAGTGATTTGCGTAGCGGGAGGGCCCGGCATGAGCAGTTCTTC.

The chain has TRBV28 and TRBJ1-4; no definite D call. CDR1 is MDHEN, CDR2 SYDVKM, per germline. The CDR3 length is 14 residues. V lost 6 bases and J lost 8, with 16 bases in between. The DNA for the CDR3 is TGTGCCAGCAGGTTCGGGGTCAGGATAGAAAAACTGTTTTTT. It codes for CASRFGVRIEKLFF.

The CDR3 here is CASSAPLMSGSGNEQFF. CDR3 DNA: TGTGCCAGCAGCGCCCCTCTGATGAGCGGGAGCGGAAATGAGCAGTTCTTC. The genes are TRBV9 and TRBJ2-1; 8 nucleotides match TRBD2. The CDR3 spans 17 residues. The J segment lost 7 bases and the V segment lost 3 bases, leaving 15 bases of the junction unmatched. CDR1 and CDR2 from the germline V gene are SGDLS and YYNGEE.

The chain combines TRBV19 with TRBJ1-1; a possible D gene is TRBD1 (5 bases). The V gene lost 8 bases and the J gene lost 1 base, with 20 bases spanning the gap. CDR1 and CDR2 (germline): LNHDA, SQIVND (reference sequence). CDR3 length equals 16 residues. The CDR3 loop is CASAESQGSGNTEAFF. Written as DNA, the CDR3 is TGTGCCAGTGCCGAGAGTCAGGGCTCGGGGAACACTGAAGCTTTCTTT.

CDR3 region: CASRFGTGVTEAFF. The CDR3 nucleotides are TGTGCCAGCAGGTTTGGGACAGGGGTTACTGAAGCTTTCTTT. V usage is TRBV25-1 and J usage is TRBJ1-1; 10 positions match TRBD1. The germline gives CDR1 MGHDK, CDR2 SYGVNS. The CDR3 sequence is 14 residues long. Unmatched junction bases numbered 6, after V lost 6 bases and J lost 5 bases.

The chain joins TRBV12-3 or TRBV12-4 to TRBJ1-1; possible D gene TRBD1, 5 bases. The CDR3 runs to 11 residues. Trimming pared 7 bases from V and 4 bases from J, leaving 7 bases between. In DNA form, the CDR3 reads TGTGCCAGCATAGGGGTCACTGAAGCTTTCTTT. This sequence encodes CASIGVTEAFF.

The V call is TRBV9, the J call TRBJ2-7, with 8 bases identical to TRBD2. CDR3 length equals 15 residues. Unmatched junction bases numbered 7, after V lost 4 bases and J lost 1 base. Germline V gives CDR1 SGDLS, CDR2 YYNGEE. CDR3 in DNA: TGTGCCAGCAGCCCTACGGGACTAGTGTCCTACGAGCAGTACTTC. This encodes CASSPTGLVSYEQYF.

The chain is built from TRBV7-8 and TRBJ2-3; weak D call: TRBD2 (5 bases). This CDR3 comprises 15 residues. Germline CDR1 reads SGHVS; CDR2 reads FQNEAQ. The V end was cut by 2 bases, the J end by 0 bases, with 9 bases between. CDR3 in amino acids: CASSLRASSTDTQYF. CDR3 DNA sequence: TGTGCCAGCAGCTTACGGGCTAGCAGCACAGATACGCAGTATTTT.

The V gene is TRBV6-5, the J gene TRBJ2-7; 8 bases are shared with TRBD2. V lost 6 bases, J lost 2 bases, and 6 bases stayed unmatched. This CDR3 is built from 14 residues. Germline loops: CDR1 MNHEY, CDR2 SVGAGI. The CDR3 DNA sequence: TGTGCCAGCAGCCCGGGGGGGGGCGCCTACGAGCAGTACTTC. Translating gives CASSPGGGAYEQYF.

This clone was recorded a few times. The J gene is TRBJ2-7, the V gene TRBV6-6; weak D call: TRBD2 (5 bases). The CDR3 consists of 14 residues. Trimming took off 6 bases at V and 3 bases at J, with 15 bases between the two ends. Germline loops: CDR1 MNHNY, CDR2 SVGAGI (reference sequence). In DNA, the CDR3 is TGTGCCAGCAGCCAACGGGATACAATCTACGAGCAGTACTTC. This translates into CASSQRDTIYEQYF.

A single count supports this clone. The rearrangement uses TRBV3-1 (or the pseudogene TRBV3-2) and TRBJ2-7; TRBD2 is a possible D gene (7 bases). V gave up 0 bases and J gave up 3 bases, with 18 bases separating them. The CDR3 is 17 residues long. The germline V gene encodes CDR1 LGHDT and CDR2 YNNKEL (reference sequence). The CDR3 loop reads CASSQDGGGTKRYEQYF. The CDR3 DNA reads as TGTGCCAGCAGCCAAGATGGGGGCGGGACTAAGCGCTACGAGCAGTACTTC.

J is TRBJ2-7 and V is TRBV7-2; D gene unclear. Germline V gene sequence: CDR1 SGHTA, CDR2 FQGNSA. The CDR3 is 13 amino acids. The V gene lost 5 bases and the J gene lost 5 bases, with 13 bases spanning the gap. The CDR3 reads CASSQNELNEQYF. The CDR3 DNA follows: TGTGCCAGCAGCCAAAATGAGTTGAACGAGCAGTACTTC.

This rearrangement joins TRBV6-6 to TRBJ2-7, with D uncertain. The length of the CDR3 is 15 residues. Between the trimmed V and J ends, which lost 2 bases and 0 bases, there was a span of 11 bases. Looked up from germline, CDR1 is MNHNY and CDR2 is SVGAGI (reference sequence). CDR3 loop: CASSYIGRSSYEQYF. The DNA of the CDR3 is TGTGCCAGCAGTTACATCGGCCGGAGCTCCTACGAGCAGTACTTC.

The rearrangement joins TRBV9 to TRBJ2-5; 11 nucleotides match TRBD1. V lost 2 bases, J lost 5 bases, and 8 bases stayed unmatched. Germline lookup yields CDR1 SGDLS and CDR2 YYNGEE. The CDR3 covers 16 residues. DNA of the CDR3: TGTGCCAGCAGCGTCGGGACAGGGGGGAGTGGGGAGACCCAGTACTTC. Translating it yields CASSVGTGGSGETQYF.

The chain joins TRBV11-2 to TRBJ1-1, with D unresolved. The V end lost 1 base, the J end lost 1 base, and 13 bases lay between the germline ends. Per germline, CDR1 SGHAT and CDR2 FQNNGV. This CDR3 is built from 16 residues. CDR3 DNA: TGTGCCAGCAGCTTAGGAACCTCCTCGGGGAACACTGAAGCTTTCTTT. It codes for CASSLGTSSGNTEAFF.

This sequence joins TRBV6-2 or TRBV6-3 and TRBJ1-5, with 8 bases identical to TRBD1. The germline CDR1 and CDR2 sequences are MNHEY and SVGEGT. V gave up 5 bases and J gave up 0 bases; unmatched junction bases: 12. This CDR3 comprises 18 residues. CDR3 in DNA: TGTGCCAGCAGTCGGGGACAGGAATTAGTTTATAGCAATCAGCCCCAGCATTTT. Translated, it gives CASSRGQELVYSNQPQHF.

The CDR3 reads CASSLWGTGNNEQFF. DNA of the CDR3: TGTGCCAGCAGTTTATGGGGAACAGGAAACAATGAGCAGTTCTTC. The chain employs TRBV28 and TRBJ2-1, with D perhaps matching TRBD1 (5 bases). CDR3 length equals 15 residues. CDR1 and CDR2 from the germline V gene are MDHEN and SYDVKM. V was trimmed by 0 bases and J by 5 bases, leaving 11 bases between them. The full variable domain, rest sourced from reference TRBV28 and TRBJ2-1, is DVKVTQSSRYLVKRTGEKVFLECVQDMDHENMFWYRQDPGLGLRLIYFSYDVKMKEKGDIPEGYSVSREKKERFSLILESASTNQTSMYLCASSLWGTGNNEQFFGPGTRLTVL.

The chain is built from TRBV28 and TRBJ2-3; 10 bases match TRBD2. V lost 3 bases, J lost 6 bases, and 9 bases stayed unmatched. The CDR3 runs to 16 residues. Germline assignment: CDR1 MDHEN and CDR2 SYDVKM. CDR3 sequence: CASSFPSGRAEDTQYF. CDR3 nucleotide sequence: TGTGCCAGCAGTTTCCCAAGCGGGAGGGCCGAGGATACGCAGTATTTT.

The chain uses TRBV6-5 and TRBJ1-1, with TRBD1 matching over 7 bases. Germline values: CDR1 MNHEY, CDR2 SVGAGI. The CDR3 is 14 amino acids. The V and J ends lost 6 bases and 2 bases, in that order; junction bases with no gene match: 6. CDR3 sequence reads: CASRPGGLNTEAFF. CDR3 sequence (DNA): TGTGCCAGCAGGCCAGGGGGGTTAAACACTGAAGCTTTCTTT.

For the CDR3, the DNA is TGTGCCAGCAGCTTACTACAGGGGTCCTCTGGAAACACCATATATTTT. As protein: CASSLLQGSSGNTIYF. The V gene is TRBV9, the J gene TRBJ1-3; 7 nucleotides line up with TRBD1. Germline V gene data show CDR1 as SGDLS and CDR2 as YYNGEE. Trimming cost V 4 bases and J 0 bases; bases outside gene matches: 7. The CDR3 has 16 residues.

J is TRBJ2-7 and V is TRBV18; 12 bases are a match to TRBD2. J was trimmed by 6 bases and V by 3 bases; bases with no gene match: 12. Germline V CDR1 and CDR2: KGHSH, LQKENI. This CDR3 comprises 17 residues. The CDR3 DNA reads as TGTGCCAGCTCACCTAGGACTAGCGGGATGCACCCTCTCGAGCAGTACTTC. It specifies CASSPRTSGMHPLEQYF. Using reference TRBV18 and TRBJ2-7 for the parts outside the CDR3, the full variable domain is NAGVMQNPRHLVRRRGQEARLRCSPMKGHSHVYWYRQLPEEGLKFMVYLQKENIIDESGMPKERFSAEFPKEGPSILRIQQVVRGDSAAYFCASSPRTSGMHPLEQYFGPGTRLTVT.

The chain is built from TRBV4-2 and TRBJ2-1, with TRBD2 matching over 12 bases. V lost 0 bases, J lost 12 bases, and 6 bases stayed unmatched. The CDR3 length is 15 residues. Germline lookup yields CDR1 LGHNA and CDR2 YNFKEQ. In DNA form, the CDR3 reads TGTGCCAGCAGCCAAGATCTAGCGGGAGGGTTTCGGCAGTTCTTC. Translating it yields CASSQDLAGGFRQFF.

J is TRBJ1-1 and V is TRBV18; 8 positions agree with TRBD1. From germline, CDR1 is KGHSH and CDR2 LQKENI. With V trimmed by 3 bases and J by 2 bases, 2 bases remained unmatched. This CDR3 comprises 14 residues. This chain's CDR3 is CASSPDRGNTEAFF. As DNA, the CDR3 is TGTGCCAGCTCACCCGACAGGGGCAACACTGAAGCTTTCTTT.

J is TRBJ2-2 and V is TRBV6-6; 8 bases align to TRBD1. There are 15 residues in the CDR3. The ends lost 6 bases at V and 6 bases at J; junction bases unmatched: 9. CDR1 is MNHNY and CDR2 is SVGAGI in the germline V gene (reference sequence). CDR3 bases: TGTGCCAGCAGCCAAGGACAGGGAGTTGCCGGGGAGCTGTTTTTT. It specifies CASSQGQGVAGELFF.

In nucleotides, the CDR3 is TGTGCCAGCAGCCCGGGACTAGCGGGTCTCTACGAGCAGTACTTC. This codes for CASSPGLAGLYEQYF. The J gene is TRBJ2-7, the V gene TRBV5-4, with 12 bases identical to TRBD2. Trimming took 4 bases from V and 3 from J; bases not matched to a gene: 5. Looked up from germline, CDR1 is SGHNT and CDR2 is YYREEE (reference sequence). The CDR3 extends over 15 amino acids.

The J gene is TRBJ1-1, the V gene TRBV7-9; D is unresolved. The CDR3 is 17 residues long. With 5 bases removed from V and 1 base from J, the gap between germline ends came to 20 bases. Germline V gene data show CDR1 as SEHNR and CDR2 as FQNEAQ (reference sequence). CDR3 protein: CASSLVPITAANTEAFF. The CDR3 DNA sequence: TGTGCCAGCAGCCTCGTCCCCATCACAGCGGCGAACACTGAAGCTTTCTTT.

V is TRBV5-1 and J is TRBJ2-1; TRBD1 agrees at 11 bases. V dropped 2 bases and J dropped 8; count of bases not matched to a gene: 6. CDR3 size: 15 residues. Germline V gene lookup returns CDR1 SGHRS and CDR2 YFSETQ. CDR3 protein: CASSLTGTGGDEQFF. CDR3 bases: TGCGCCAGCAGCTTAACCGGGACAGGGGGGGATGAGCAGTTCTTC.

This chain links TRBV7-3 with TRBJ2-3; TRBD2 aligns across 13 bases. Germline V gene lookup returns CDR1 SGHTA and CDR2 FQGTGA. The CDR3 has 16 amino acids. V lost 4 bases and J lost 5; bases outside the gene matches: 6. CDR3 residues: CASSSRTSGSQDTQYF. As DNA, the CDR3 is TGTGCCAGCAGCTCCCGGACTAGCGGGAGTCAAGATACGCAGTATTTT.

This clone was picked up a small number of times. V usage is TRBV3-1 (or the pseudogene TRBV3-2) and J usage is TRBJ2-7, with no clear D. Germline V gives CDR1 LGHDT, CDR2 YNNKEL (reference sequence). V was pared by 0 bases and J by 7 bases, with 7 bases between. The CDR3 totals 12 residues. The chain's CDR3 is CASSQDQAEQYF. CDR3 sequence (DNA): TGTGCCAGCAGCCAAGATCAGGCAGAGCAGTACTTC.

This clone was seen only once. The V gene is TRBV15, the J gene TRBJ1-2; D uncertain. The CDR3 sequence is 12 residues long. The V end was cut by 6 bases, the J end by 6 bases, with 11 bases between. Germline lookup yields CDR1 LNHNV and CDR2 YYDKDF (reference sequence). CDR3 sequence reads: CATSSRGDGYTF. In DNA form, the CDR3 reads TGTGCCACCAGTTCTCGGGGTGATGGCTACACCTTC. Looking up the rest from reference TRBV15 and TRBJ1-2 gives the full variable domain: DAMVIQNPRYQVTQFGKPVTLSCSQTLNHNVMYWYQQKSSQAPKLLFHYYDKDFNNEADTPDNFQSRRPNTSFCFLDIRSPGLGDTAMYLCATSSRGDGYTFGSGTRLTVV.